This T cell receptor beta chain was sequenced in a study of PD-L1 blockade in urothelial cancer. Here immunoSEQ multiplex PCR was the method, and the copy in TCRdb shows in-frame clones only, minus some. The sample includes tens of thousands of clones, 84% seen only once; the top ten take about 8.6%. Time point in this sample: pretreatment peripheral blood. V was trimmed by 1 base and J by 0 bases, leaving 10 bases between them. Germline lookup yields CDR1 MNHNY and CDR2 SVGAGI (reference sequence). This CDR3 is built from 16 residues. The material was PBMCs, obtained around atezolizumab (anti-PD-L1) treatment. The rearrangement links TRBV6-6 to TRBJ1-3, with no clear D. The clonotype was recovered from a woman in her seventies with urothelial cancer. In DNA form, the CDR3 reads TGTGCCAGCAGTTACTTTGGTACGGTCTCTGGAAACACCATATATTTT. It encodes CASSYFGTVSGNTIYF.